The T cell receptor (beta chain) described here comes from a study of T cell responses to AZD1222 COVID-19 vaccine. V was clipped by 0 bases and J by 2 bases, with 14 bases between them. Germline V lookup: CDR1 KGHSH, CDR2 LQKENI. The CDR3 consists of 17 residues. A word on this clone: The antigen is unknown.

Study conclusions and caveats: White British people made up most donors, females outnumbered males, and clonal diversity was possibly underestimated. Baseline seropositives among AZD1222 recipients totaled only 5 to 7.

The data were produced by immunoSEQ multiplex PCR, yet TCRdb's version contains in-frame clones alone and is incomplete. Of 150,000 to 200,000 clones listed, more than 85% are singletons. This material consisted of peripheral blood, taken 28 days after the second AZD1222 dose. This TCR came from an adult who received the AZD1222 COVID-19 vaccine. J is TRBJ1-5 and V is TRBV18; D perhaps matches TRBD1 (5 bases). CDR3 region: CASSPPGGSRGNQPQHF. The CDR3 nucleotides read TGTGCCAGCTCACCACCGGGTGGATCCAGGGGCAATCAGCCCCAGCATTTT. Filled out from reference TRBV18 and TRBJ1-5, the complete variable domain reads NAGVMQNPRHLVRRRGQEARLRCSPMKGHSHVYWYRQLPEEGLKFMVYLQKENIIDESGMPKERFSAEFPKEGPSILRIQQVVRGDSAAYFCASSPPGGSRGNQPQHFGDGTRLSIL.